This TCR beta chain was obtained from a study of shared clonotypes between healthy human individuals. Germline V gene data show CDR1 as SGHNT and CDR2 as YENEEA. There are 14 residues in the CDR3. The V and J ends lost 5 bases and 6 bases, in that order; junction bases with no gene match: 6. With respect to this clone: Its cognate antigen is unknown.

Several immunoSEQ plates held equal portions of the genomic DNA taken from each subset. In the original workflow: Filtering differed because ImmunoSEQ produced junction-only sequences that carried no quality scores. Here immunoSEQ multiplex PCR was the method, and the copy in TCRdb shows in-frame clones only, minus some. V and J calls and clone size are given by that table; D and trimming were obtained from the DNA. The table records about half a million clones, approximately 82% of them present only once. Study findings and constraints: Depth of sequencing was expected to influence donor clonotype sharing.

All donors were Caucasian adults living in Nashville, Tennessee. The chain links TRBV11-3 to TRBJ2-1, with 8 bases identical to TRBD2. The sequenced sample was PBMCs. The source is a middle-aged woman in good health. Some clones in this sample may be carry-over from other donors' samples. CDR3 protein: CASSPQSGSNEQFF. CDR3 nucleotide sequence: TGTGCCAGCAGCCCCCAAAGCGGGAGCAATGAGCAGTTCTTC.